This TCR beta chain was sequenced for a study of blood T cell repertoires in COVID-19. Researchers sorted participants into cohorts using their self-reported clinical history. Germline V lookup: CDR1 SGHTA, CDR2 FQGNSA. The CDR3 is 14 amino acids. J lost 10 bases, V lost 3 bases, and 8 bases had no gene match. Original analysis: Estimated nucleated cell counts came from reference gene primer amplification. Assay used: immunoSEQ multiplex PCR; TCRdb lists only in-frame clones, some missing. From that table come the V and J calls and clone size; the DNA was used to work out D and trimming. The table shows hundreds of thousands of clones, with 90% occurring only once.

This TCR was recovered from a young woman with acute COVID-19. The sequenced material came from PBMCs or T cells enriched from blood (not recorded which). The rearrangement links TRBV7-2 to TRBJ2-1; TRBD1 matches at 8 bases. CDR3 amino acids: CASSLDRVKKEQFF. As DNA, the CDR3 is TGTGCCAGCAGCTTGGACAGGGTTAAGAAGGAGCAGTTCTTC.